Following are 23 T cell receptor beta chains from one sample sequenced in a study of blood T cell repertoires in COVID-19. The assay was immunoSEQ multiplex PCR, and TCRdb's table has in-frame clones only and misses some. The profile shows approximately 390,000 clones, about 87% of them singletons. Sample: peripheral blood. The receptors were gathered from a woman aged 60-75 years with COVID-19, enrolled during active disease.

This rearrangement joins TRBV2 to TRBJ2-1; D not resolved. V was clipped by 7 bases and J by 5 bases, with 12 bases between them. The length of the CDR3 is 13 residues. CDR1 and CDR2 (germline): SNHLY, FYNNEI. Here the CDR3 DNA reads TGTGCCAGCAAGTTACTCGCAAACAATGAGCAGTTCTTC. Amino acids: CASKLLANNEQFF. The whole variable domain, remainder taken from reference TRBV2 and TRBJ2-1, is EPEVTQTPSHQVTQMGQEVILRCVPISNHLYFYWYRQILGQKVEFLVSFYNNEISEKSEIFDDQFSVERPDGSNFTLKIRSTKLEDSAMYFCASKLLANNEQFFGPGTRLTVL.

The chain recombines TRBV2 with TRBJ2-3, with a tentative D call TRBD1 (6 bases). Germline-derived CDR1 and CDR2 are SNHLY and FYNNEI. The length of the CDR3 is 14 residues. V shed 4 bases and J shed 4 bases, with 12 bases lying between them. The CDR3, as DNA: TGTGCCAGCAGTGGTGAGCAGGGGCCAGATACGCAGTATTTT. Its protein product is CASSGEQGPDTQYF.

This clone was observed a handful of times. The CDR3 DNA is TGTGCCAGCAGTGACCAAGGGGAGGGATTCAATCAGCCCCAGCATTTT. Translation: CASSDQGEGFNQPQHF. The chain carries TRBV6-1 and TRBJ1-5; D might be TRBD1 (5 bases). CDR3 length equals 16 residues. CDR1 MNHNS and CDR2 SASEGT come from the germline V gene. The V end was cut by 3 bases, the J end by 3 bases, with 15 bases between.

This chain uses TRBV4-1 with TRBJ2-7, with a tentative D call TRBD2 (6 bases). Trimming removed 1 base from V and 3 bases from J, with 10 bases in between. Germline CDR1 is MGHRA and CDR2 is YSYEKL. CDR3 size: 14 residues. CDR3 sequence: CASSQVGTHYEQYF. For the CDR3, the DNA is TGCGCCAGCAGCCAAGTGGGGACTCACTACGAGCAGTACTTC.

This clone was seen a handful of times. The chain employs TRBV5-1 and TRBJ1-5, with D possibly TRBD1 on 5 matching bases. This CDR3 has 14 residues. Germline V CDR1 and CDR2: SGHRS, YFSETQ. The V end lost 0 bases, the J end lost 2 bases, and 6 bases lay between the germline ends. DNA for the CDR3: TGCGCCAGCAGCTTGGTAGGGGGCAATCAGCCCCAGCATTTT. This codes for CASSLVGGNQPQHF.

V is TRBV6-5 and J is TRBJ1-6; perhaps TRBD1 as D (5 bases). V lost 2 bases, J lost 5 bases, and 13 bases lay in between. CDR3 size: 16 residues. CDR1 and CDR2 (germline): MNHEY, SVGAGI. CDR3 DNA: TGTGCCAGCAGTTACGACAGCTTTCCTAATAATTCACCCCTCCACTTT. It translates to CASSYDSFPNNSPLHF.

The J gene is TRBJ1-5, the V gene TRBV3-1 (or the pseudogene TRBV3-2); no clear D. The germline gives CDR1 LGHDT, CDR2 YNNKEL (reference sequence). V gave up 0 bases and J gave up 4 bases, with 13 bases separating them. The CDR3 consists of 16 residues. The CDR3 coding sequence is TGTGCCAGCAGCCAAGAGTTCCAAGCCGGGAATCAGCCCCAGCATTTT. It translates to CASSQEFQAGNQPQHF.

V gene TRBV6-5 combines with J gene TRBJ1-3; D gene unclear. Germline V CDR1 and CDR2: MNHEY, SVGAGI. The CDR3 covers 16 residues. Trimming left V 0 bases short and J 0 bases short, with 9 bases between. CDR3 coding DNA: TGTGCCAGCAGTTACTCGATACGGTACTCTGGAAACACCATATATTTT. This gives the protein CASSYSIRYSGNTIYF.

V gene TRBV18 combines with J gene TRBJ2-3; 10 bases fit TRBD1. The CDR3 has 16 residues. The V and J ends lost 4 bases and 3 bases, in that order; junction bases with no gene match: 7. Germline V gene lookup returns CDR1 KGHSH and CDR2 LQKENI. This CDR3 is CASSRSGQGITDTQYF. CDR3 DNA sequence: TGTGCCAGCTCACGATCGGGACAGGGGATAACAGATACGCAGTATTTT.

The V gene is TRBV5-1, the J gene TRBJ2-2; D possibly corresponds to TRBD1 (6 bases). CDR3 size: 15 residues. Germline V lookup: CDR1 SGHRS, CDR2 YFSETQ. The V gene lost 2 bases and the J gene lost 7 bases, with 15 bases spanning the gap. The DNA for the CDR3 is TGCGCCAGCAGCTTCGGGACACGGAATCGCGGGGAGCTGTTTTTT. This codes for CASSFGTRNRGELFF.

J is TRBJ1-4 and V is TRBV5-1, with unresolved D. The CDR3 runs to 13 residues. Between the trimmed V and J ends, which lost 4 bases and 6 bases, there was a span of 10 bases. In germline, CDR1 is SGHRS, CDR2 YFSETQ. The CDR3 is CASSRREDEKLFF. The CDR3 nucleotides are TGCGCCAGCAGCCGGAGGGAGGATGAAAAACTGTTTTTT.

The chain recombines TRBV5-1 with TRBJ1-1, with TRBD1 matching 8 bases. This CDR3 is built from 14 residues. Germline assignment: CDR1 SGHRS and CDR2 YFSETQ. The V gene end was trimmed by 3 bases and the J gene end by 6 bases; junction bases not matched to a gene: 7. The DNA for the CDR3 is TGCGCCAGCAGCTCCCGGACAGGGAGCTCTGAAGCTTTCTTT. Translated: CASSSRTGSSEAFF.

The genes are TRBV20-1 and TRBJ2-3, with D possibly being TRBD1 (5 bases). Trimming removed 3 bases from V and 4 bases from J, with 14 bases in between. From germline, CDR1 is DFQATT and CDR2 SNEGSKA (reference sequence). The CDR3 is 14 amino acids. This CDR3 is CSASFRVLPDTQYF. In DNA, the CDR3 is TGCAGTGCTAGTTTCAGGGTTCTACCAGATACGCAGTATTTT.

The chain is built from TRBV25-1 and TRBJ1-2; the match to TRBD1 covers 12 bases. The trim removed 5 bases at V and 2 bases at J, leaving 6 bases unmatched. This CDR3 contains 16 residues. From germline, CDR1 is MGHDK and CDR2 SYGVNS. The CDR3 region is CASSYSGTGGNYGYTF. The CDR3 DNA reads as TGTGCCAGCAGTTACTCCGGGACAGGGGGCAACTATGGCTACACCTTC.

The gene calls are TRBV5-1 and TRBJ1-4; TRBD1 agrees at 8 bases. Losses at the gene ends were 1 base for V and 6 bases for J; bases not matched to a gene: 5. The germline CDR1 and CDR2 sequences are SGHRS and YFSETQ. The CDR3 extends over 15 amino acids. The CDR3 loop reads CASSLRPGGDEKLFF. For the CDR3, the DNA is TGCGCCAGCAGCTTGCGTCCAGGGGGCGATGAAAAACTGTTTTTT.

The rearrangement joins TRBV13 to TRBJ2-7, with 7 bases matching TRBD2. The length of the CDR3 is 14 residues. J gave up 2 bases and V 3 bases, and 4 bases lay outside the gene matches. Per germline, CDR1 PRHDT and CDR2 FYEKMQ (reference sequence). CDR3 DNA sequence: TGTGCCAGCAGCTTTTTTGGGGGGGCCTACGAGCAGTACTTC. Amino acid sequence: CASSFFGGAYEQYF.

The V and J genes are TRBV3-1 (or the pseudogene TRBV3-2) and TRBJ1-2, with 11 bases aligning to TRBD1. Germline assignment: CDR1 LGHDT and CDR2 YNNKEL (reference sequence). V lost 1 base to trimming and J lost 5 bases; unmatched junction nucleotides: 3. The CDR3 is 15 residues long. CDR3 in amino acids: CASSQGTGGLYGYTF. CDR3 bases: TGTGCCAGCAGCCAAGGGACAGGGGGCTTATATGGCTACACCTTC.

This clone was recorded only once. The V gene is TRBV6-5, the J gene TRBJ1-1; the D is unclear. Germline values: CDR1 MNHEY, CDR2 SVGAGI. The CDR3 is made up of 12 amino acids. V lost 11 bases, J lost 2 bases, and 12 bases lay in between. CDR3 loop: CAGTYYNTEAFF. CDR3 DNA: TGTGCCGGTACGTACTATAACACTGAAGCTTTCTTT.

The rearrangement joins TRBV11-3 to TRBJ2-7, with a possible D match to TRBD1 (6 bases). V was clipped by 1 base and J by 2 bases, with 12 bases between them. Looked up from germline, CDR1 is SGHNT and CDR2 is YENEEA. The CDR3 runs to 15 residues. In DNA form, the CDR3 reads TGTGCCAGCAGCTTAGGATCGGACAGACCCTACGAGCAGTACTTC. This sequence encodes CASSLGSDRPYEQYF.

This clone occurred once. Different DNA sequences within this sample yield the same CDR3. The chain couples TRBV9 to TRBJ2-7, with no clear D. CDR3 length: 13 amino acids. Germline V CDR1 and CDR2: SGDLS, YYNGEE. V dropped 0 bases and J dropped 1 base, with 5 bases sitting between them. The CDR3 nucleotides are TGTGCCAGCAGCGTAGGAGATTCCTACGAGCAGTACTTC. Protein product: CASSVGDSYEQYF.

J is TRBJ2-7 and V is TRBV3-1 (or the pseudogene TRBV3-2); the D gene is possibly TRBD1 (7 bases). Trimming shortened V by 4 bases and J by 6 bases, and 22 bases separated the two germline ends. This CDR3 is 16 amino acids long. CDR1 and CDR2 (germline): LGHDT, YNNKEL (reference sequence). CDR3 nucleotides: TGTGCCAGCAGCCCAGGGGGAGGAGGGGGCGGTTTCGAGCAGTACTTC. This encodes CASSPGGGGGGFEQYF.

The rearrangement joins TRBV5-1 to TRBJ1-1; D unresolved. V gave up 1 base and J gave up 5 bases, with 12 bases separating them. The CDR3 extends over 14 amino acids. Per germline, CDR1 SGHRS and CDR2 YFSETQ. CDR3 sequence (DNA): TGCGCCAGCAGCTTGACCCGAGGCGTGACTGAAGCTTTCTTT. Protein sequence: CASSLTRGVTEAFF.

J is TRBJ1-2 and V is TRBV9, with 8 positions matching TRBD1. CDR1 and CDR2 (germline): SGDLS, YYNGEE. This CDR3 region has 14 residues. V lost 5 bases, J lost 0 bases, and 3 bases stayed unmatched. Written as DNA, the CDR3 is TGTGCCAGCAGGAGGACAGGGACTAACTATGGCTACACCTTC. This codes for CASRRTGTNYGYTF.